This T cell receptor (beta chain) was observed in a study of Ad26.COV2.S vaccination and SARS-CoV-2 variants. Germline V CDR1 and CDR2: SGHRS, YFSETQ. The CDR3 runs to 16 residues. J was trimmed by 1 base and V by 5 bases; bases with no gene match: 7. Treatment described: some 20 received Ad26.COV2.S at low or high dose, single or two shots; about 5 received placebo; per-sample allocation not given. Collection of samples fell on day 63 after the first vaccine or placebo injection. The data were produced by immunoSEQ multiplex PCR, yet TCRdb's version contains in-frame clones alone and is incomplete. The profile shows about 480,000 clones, around 88% of them singletons.

This TCR was sampled from a person aged 18-60 years who received the Ad26.COV2.S COVID-19 vaccine or a placebo. The sequenced sample was peripheral blood, obtained in a trial of Ad26.COV2.S vaccine versus placebo. The chain combines TRBV5-1 with TRBJ2-2; 8 bases match TRBD1. The CDR3 reads CASRLAGTGNTGELFF. CDR3 sequence (DNA): TGCGCCAGCAGGCTCGCCGGGACAGGGAACACCGGGGAGCTGTTTTTT.